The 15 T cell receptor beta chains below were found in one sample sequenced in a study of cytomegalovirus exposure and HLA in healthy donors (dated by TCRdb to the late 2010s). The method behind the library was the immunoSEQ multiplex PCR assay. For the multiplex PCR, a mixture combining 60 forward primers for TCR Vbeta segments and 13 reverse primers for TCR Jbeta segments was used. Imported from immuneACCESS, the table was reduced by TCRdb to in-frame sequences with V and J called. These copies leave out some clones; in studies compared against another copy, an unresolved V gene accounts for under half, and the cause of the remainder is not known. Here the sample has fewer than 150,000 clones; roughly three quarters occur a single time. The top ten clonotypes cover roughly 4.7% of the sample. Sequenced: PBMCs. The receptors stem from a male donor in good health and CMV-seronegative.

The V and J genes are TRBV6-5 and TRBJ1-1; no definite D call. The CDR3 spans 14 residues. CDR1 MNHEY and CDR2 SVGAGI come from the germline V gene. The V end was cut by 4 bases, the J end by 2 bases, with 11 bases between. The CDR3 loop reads CASSSWTGNTEAFF. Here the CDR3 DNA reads TGTGCCAGCAGTTCTTGGACGGGAAACACTGAAGCTTTCTTT.

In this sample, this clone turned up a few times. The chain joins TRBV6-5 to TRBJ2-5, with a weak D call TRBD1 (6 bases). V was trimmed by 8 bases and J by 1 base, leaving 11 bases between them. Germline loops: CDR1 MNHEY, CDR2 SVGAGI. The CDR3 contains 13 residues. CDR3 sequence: CASGGEIQETQYF. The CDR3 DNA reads TGTGCCAGCGGGGGCGAGATCCAAGAGACCCAGTACTTC.

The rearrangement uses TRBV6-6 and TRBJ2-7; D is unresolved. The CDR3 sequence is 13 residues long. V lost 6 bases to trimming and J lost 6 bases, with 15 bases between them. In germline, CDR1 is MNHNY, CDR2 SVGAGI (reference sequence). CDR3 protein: CASSQPPTGEQYF. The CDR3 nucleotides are TGTGCCAGCAGCCAGCCCCCTACGGGCGAGCAGTACTTC.

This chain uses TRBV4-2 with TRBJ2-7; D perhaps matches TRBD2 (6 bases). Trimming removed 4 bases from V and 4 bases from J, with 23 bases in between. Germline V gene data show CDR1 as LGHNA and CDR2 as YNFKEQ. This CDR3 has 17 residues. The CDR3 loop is CASSLFIGFGTEYEQYF. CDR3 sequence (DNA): TGTGCCAGCAGCCTCTTTATAGGGTTTGGGACTGAGTACGAGCAGTACTTC.

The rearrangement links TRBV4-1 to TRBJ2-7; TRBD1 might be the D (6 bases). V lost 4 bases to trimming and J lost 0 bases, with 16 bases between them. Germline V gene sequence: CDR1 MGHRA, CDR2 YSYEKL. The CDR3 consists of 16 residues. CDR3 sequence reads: CASSPRDRRASYEQYF. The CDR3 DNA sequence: TGCGCCAGCAGCCCTAGAGACAGGAGAGCCTCCTACGAGCAGTACTTC.

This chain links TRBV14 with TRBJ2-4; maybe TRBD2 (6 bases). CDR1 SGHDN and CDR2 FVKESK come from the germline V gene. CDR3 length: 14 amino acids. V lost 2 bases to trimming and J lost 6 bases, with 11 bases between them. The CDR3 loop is CASSQFRGGNIQYF. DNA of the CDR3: TGTGCCAGCAGCCAATTTAGGGGAGGAAACATTCAGTACTTC.

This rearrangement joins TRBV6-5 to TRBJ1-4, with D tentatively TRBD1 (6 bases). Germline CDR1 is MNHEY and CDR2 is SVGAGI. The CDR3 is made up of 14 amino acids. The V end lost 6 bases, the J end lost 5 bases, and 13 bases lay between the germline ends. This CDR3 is CASRQQGLNEKLFF. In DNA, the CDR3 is TGTGCCAGCAGGCAACAGGGATTAAATGAAAAACTGTTTTTT.

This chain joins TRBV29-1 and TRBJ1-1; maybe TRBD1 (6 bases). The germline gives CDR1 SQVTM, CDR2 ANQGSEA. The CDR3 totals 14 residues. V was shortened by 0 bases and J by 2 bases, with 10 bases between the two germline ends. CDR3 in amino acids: CSVEDTGTNTEAFF. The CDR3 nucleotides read TGCAGCGTTGAAGACACAGGGACAAACACTGAAGCTTTCTTT.

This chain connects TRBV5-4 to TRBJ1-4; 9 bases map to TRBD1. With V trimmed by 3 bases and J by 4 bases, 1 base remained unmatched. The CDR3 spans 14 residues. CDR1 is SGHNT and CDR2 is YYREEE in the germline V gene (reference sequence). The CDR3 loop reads CASSSTGGNEKLFF. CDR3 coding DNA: TGTGCCAGCAGCTCGACAGGGGGTAATGAAAAACTGTTTTTT.

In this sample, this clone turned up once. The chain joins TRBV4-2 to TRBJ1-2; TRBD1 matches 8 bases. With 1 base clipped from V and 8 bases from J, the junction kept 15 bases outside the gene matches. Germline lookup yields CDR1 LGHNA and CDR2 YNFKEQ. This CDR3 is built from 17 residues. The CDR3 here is CASSQVLGQVRLRGYTF. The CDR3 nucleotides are TGTGCCAGCAGCCAAGTTCTGGGACAGGTACGCTTAAGGGGCTACACCTTC.

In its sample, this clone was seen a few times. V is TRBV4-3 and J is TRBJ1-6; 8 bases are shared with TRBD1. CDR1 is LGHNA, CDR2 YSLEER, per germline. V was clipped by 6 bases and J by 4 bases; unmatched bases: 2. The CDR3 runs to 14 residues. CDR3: CASSRQGYNSPLHF. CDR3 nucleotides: TGCGCCAGCAGTCGACAGGGGTATAATTCACCCCTCCACTTT.

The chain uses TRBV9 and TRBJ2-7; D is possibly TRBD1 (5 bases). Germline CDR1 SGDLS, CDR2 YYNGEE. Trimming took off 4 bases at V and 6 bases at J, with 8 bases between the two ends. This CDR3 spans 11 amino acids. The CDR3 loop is CASSITGEQYF. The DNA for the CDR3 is TGTGCCAGCAGCATCACAGGCGAGCAGTACTTC.

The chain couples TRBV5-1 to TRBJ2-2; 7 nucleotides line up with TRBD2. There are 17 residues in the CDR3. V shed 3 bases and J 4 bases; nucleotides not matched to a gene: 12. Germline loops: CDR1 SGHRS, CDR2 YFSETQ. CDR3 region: CASSYASSGVLTGELFF. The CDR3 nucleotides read TGCGCCAGCAGCTACGCCTCGAGCGGGGTCCTCACCGGGGAGCTGTTTTTT.

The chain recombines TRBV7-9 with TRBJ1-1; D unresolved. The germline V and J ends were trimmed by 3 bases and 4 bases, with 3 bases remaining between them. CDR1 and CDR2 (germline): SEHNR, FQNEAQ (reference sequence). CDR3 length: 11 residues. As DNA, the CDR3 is TGTGCCAGCAGCTTCGGCACTGAAGCTTTCTTT. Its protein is CASSFGTEAFF.

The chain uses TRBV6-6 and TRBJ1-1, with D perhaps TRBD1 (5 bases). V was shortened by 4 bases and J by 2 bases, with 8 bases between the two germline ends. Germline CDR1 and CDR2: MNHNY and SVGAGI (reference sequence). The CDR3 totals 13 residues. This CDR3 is CASSLRTNTEAFF. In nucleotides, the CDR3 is TGTGCCAGCAGTTTGAGGACAAACACTGAAGCTTTCTTT.